This entry lists 32 T cell receptor beta chains sequenced from one sample in a study of T cell responses to AZD1222 COVID-19 vaccine. Profiled with immunoSEQ multiplex PCR; TCRdb holds only in-frame clones, not every one. The sample holds fewer than 150,000 clones, roughly 91% seen once. Sequences were derived from peripheral blood, sampled on day 0 of AZD1222 vaccination. These receptor sequences come from an adult in good health.

The chain employs TRBV29-1 and TRBJ2-1, with 7 bases that match TRBD1. The J segment lost 5 bases and the V segment lost 8 bases, leaving 6 bases of the junction unmatched. Germline V CDR1 and CDR2: SQVTM, ANQGSEA. The CDR3 totals 12 residues. As DNA, the CDR3 is TGCAGCACGTGGACAGGAGACAATGAGCAGTTCTTC. Residues: CSTWTGDNEQFF.

V and J are TRBV12-3 or TRBV12-4 and TRBJ1-3; D not certain. Trimming took 9 bases from V and 11 from J, leaving 14 bases between them. The CDR3 covers 11 residues. The CDR3: CASSVRDPIYF. CDR3 in DNA: TGTGCCAGTTCGGTACGGGATCCCATATATTTT.

The V call is TRBV19, the J call TRBJ1-6, with TRBD1 matching over 11 bases. The CDR3 length is 20 residues. Germline V gene lookup returns CDR1 LNHDA and CDR2 SQIVND (reference sequence). Trimming took 6 bases from V and 9 from J; bases not matched to a gene: 22. CDR3 in amino acids: CASRSTLGQGASRLGSPLHF. CDR3 bases: TGTGCCAGTAGATCTACGCTCGGACAGGGGGCGTCTCGGCTAGGTTCACCCCTCCACTTT.

This chain links TRBV19 with TRBJ2-3; 8 positions agree with TRBD2. The CDR3 contains 16 residues. Per germline, CDR1 LNHDA and CDR2 SQIVND (reference sequence). After removal of 7 bases from V and 1 base from J, the junction contained 10 bases not matched to a gene. CDR3 region: CASKVPAGGGTDTQYF. The CDR3 region has the DNA TGTGCCAGTAAGGTGCCCGCGGGGGGCGGCACAGATACGCAGTATTTT.

V is TRBV2 and J is TRBJ2-7, with 9 bases matching TRBD1. V trimming: 5 bases; J trimming: 5 bases; junction bases outside the gene matches: 7. CDR1 is SNHLY and CDR2 is FYNNEI in the germline V gene. CDR3 size: 14 residues. CDR3 residues: CASSRTGVVDEQYF. In DNA, the CDR3 is TGTGCCAGCAGTCGGACAGGGGTGGTCGACGAGCAGTACTTC.

The V gene is TRBV6-5, the J gene TRBJ2-1; TRBD2 matches 8 bases. There are 13 residues in the CDR3. The V and J ends lost 6 bases and 4 bases, in that order; junction bases with no gene match: 2. In germline, CDR1 is MNHEY, CDR2 SVGAGI. The CDR3 reads CASRLAEYNEQFF. CDR3 coding DNA: TGTGCCAGCAGACTAGCGGAGTACAATGAGCAGTTCTTC.

The gene calls are TRBV11-3 and TRBJ2-1; 9 nucleotides agree with TRBD1. V was clipped by 1 base and J by 4 bases; unmatched bases: 8. The CDR3 totals 17 residues. CDR1 is SGHNT and CDR2 is YENEEA in the germline V gene. In nucleotides, the CDR3 is TGTGCCAGCAGCTTAGCATTCCGGGACAGGGAGTACAATGAGCAGTTCTTC. It specifies CASSLAFRDREYNEQFF.

This clone was seen once. The chain carries TRBV20-1 and TRBJ1-1, with D unresolved. The CDR3 loop spans 10 amino acids. V lost 6 bases, J lost 6 bases, and 8 bases lay in between. Germline loops: CDR1 DFQATT, CDR2 SNEGSKA (reference sequence). This CDR3 is CSAPEAEAFF. The CDR3 DNA reads as TGCAGTGCCCCCGAAGCTGAAGCTTTCTTT.

This sequence joins TRBV11-2 and TRBJ1-2; 7 bases are shared with TRBD1. Germline V lookup: CDR1 SGHAT, CDR2 FQNNGV. The CDR3 is 13 residues long. V was clipped by 5 bases and J by 4 bases; unmatched bases: 4. CDR3 nucleotide sequence: TGTGCCAGCAGCCAAGACAGGGTCTATGGCTACACCTTC. This sequence encodes CASSQDRVYGYTF.

V usage is TRBV7-2 and J usage is TRBJ2-5; 11 bases line up with TRBD1. The V gene's germline CDR1 is SGHTA and CDR2 FQGNSA. J gave up 4 bases and V 5 bases, and 6 bases lay outside the gene matches. The CDR3 covers 15 residues. The CDR3 spells CASSLTGTGGETQYF. DNA for the CDR3: TGTGCCAGCAGCCTAACCGGGACAGGGGGAGAGACCCAGTACTTC.

This clone has only one observation. This chain connects TRBV7-2 to TRBJ2-3, with 11 bases fitting TRBD2. The germline gives CDR1 SGHTA, CDR2 FQGNSA. The V segment lost 2 bases and the J segment 6 bases; nucleotides outside the gene matches: 7. The CDR3 sequence is 16 residues long. DNA for the CDR3: TGTGCCAGCAGCTTAAACCTAGCGGGGGGTTTCGATACGCAGTATTTT. Its translation: CASSLNLAGGFDTQYF. Full variable domain (remainder filled in from reference TRBV7-2 and TRBJ2-3): GAGVSQSPSNKVTEKGKDVELRCDPISGHTALYWYRQSLGQGLEFLIYFQGNSAPDKSGLPSDRFSAERTGGSVSTLTIQRTQQEDSAVYLCASSLNLAGGFDTQYFGPGTRLTVL.

The J gene is TRBJ2-7, the V gene TRBV21-1; TRBD1, the table's D call, was not compared with the DNA. The DNA end is a closer match to TRBJ2-5, so the J assignment may be wrong. TRBV21-1 is a pseudogene segment. CDR3 size: 17 residues. The CDR3 region is CASSSEKTYRGKKTQYF. The CDR3 nucleotides read TGTGCCAGCAGCAGCGAAAAGACCTACAGGGGCAAGAAGACCCAGTACTTC.

The chain links TRBV4-1 to TRBJ1-2; 9 nucleotides agree with TRBD1. This CDR3 spans 15 amino acids. With V trimmed by 2 bases and J by 6 bases, 7 bases remained unmatched. Germline loops: CDR1 MGHRA, CDR2 YSYEKL. As DNA, the CDR3 is TGCGCCAGCAGCCAATCATCCCGGACAGGGGATGGCTACACCTTC. It is translated as CASSQSSRTGDGYTF.

In its sample, this clone was seen a few times. Written as DNA, the CDR3 is TGTGCCAGCAGCTGGGTCAACACTGAAGCTTTCTTT. As protein: CASSWVNTEAFF. The V call is TRBV11-2, the J call TRBJ1-1; D is undetermined. The CDR3 totals 12 residues. The V gene lost 4 bases and the J gene lost 2 bases, with 5 bases spanning the gap. Germline values: CDR1 SGHAT, CDR2 FQNNGV.

The chain joins TRBV7-8 to TRBJ2-1; 11 bases agree with TRBD2. With V trimmed by 1 base and J by 4 bases, 3 bases remained unmatched. The CDR3 length is 16 residues. Germline loops: CDR1 SGHVS, CDR2 FQNEAQ. In DNA form, the CDR3 reads TGTGCCAGCAGCTTAGATGGGACTAGCGGTTACAATGAGCAGTTCTTC. Translated, it gives CASSLDGTSGYNEQFF.

The chain links TRBV5-5 to TRBJ1-5; 7 positions agree with TRBD1. Losses at the gene ends were 2 bases for V and 3 bases for J; bases not matched to a gene: 2. The V gene's germline CDR1 is SGHKS and CDR2 YYEKEE (reference sequence). There are 14 residues in the CDR3. The CDR3 bases are TGTGCCAGCAGCTTTCAGGGGGACAATCAGCCCCAGCATTTT. This translates into CASSFQGDNQPQHF.

The chain carries TRBV5-6 and TRBJ2-2; D gene unclear. The CDR3 runs 13 residues. The V gene's germline CDR1 is SGHDT and CDR2 YYEEEE. Trimming left V 1 base short and J 6 bases short, with 7 bases between. The CDR3: CASSLKVAGELFF. The CDR3, as DNA: TGTGCCAGCAGCTTGAAAGTTGCCGGGGAGCTGTTTTTT. Variable domain in full (rest from reference TRBV5-6 and TRBJ2-2): DAGVTQSPTHLIKTRGQQVTLRCSPKSGHDTVSWYQQALGQGPQFIFQYYEEEERQRGNFPDRFSGHQFPNYSSELNVNALLLGDSALYLCASSLKVAGELFFGEGSRLTVL.

The genes are TRBV7-9 and TRBJ2-1, with 9 bases identical to TRBD2. V dropped 1 base and J dropped 4; count of bases not matched to a gene: 2. Per germline, CDR1 SEHNR and CDR2 FQNEAQ (reference sequence). The CDR3 covers 15 residues. This CDR3 reads CASSLDSGGYNEQFF. DNA of the CDR3: TGTGCCAGCAGCTTAGATAGCGGGGGATACAATGAGCAGTTCTTC.

The V gene is TRBV10-1, the J gene TRBJ2-7; D is unresolved. Germline CDR1 and CDR2: WNHNN and SYGVQD (reference sequence). V lost 2 bases and J lost 1, with 12 bases in between. This CDR3 is 15 amino acids long. CDR3 amino acids: CASSEGTGSSYEQYF. In DNA, the CDR3 is TGCGCCAGCAGTGAGGGTACGGGTTCATCCTACGAGCAGTACTTC.

V is TRBV27 and J is TRBJ2-5; D is possibly TRBD2 (5 bases). The V gene lost 6 bases and the J gene lost 5 bases, with 16 bases spanning the gap. The length of the CDR3 is 14 residues. Germline loops: CDR1 MNHEY, CDR2 SMNVEV (reference sequence). The CDR3 bases are TGTGCCAGCAGCCGAGGGCCGGGAAAGGAGACCCAGTACTTC. This sequence encodes CASSRGPGKETQYF.

This chain joins TRBV30 and TRBJ1-3, with D tentatively TRBD1 (5 bases). This CDR3 has 14 amino acids. CDR1 GTSNPN and CDR2 SVGIG come from the germline V gene (reference sequence). V dropped 5 bases and J dropped 2 bases, with 13 bases sitting between them. The CDR3 DNA reads as TGTGCCTGGGCTGGGGGTACCCCTGGAAACACCATATATTTT. Amino acids: CAWAGGTPGNTIYF.

The V gene is TRBV12-5, the J gene TRBJ2-3; TRBD2 matches 11 bases. With 2 bases clipped from V and 7 bases from J, the junction kept 8 bases outside the gene matches. The length of the CDR3 is 16 residues. CDR1 and CDR2 (germline): LGHNT, FRNRAP. CDR3 sequence (DNA): TGTGCTAGTGGTTTGAGGGAGGGGACTAGCGGTAATACGCAGTATTTT. As protein: CASGLREGTSGNTQYF.

The rearrangement uses TRBV27 and TRBJ2-7; TRBD1 agrees at 9 bases. Per germline, CDR1 MNHEY and CDR2 SMNVEV (reference sequence). J lost 3 bases, V lost 6 bases, and 3 bases had no gene match. The CDR3 totals 13 residues. The DNA of the CDR3 is TGTGCCAGCAGCTGGGGACAGGGCTACGAGCAGTACTTC. Protein product: CASSWGQGYEQYF.

This clone was detected ten times or more. The rearrangement uses TRBV19 and TRBJ1-5; no definite D call. CDR1 is LNHDA and CDR2 is SQIVND in the germline V gene (reference sequence). The germline V and J ends were trimmed by 3 bases and 3 bases, with 12 bases remaining between them. The CDR3 is 15 amino acids. The CDR3 reads CASSMVPGTNQPQHF. CDR3 in DNA: TGTGCCAGTAGTATGGTCCCAGGAACCAATCAGCCCCAGCATTTT.

The V gene is TRBV3-1 (or the pseudogene TRBV3-2), the J gene TRBJ1-4; weak D call: TRBD1 (6 bases). CDR1 LGHDT and CDR2 YNNKEL come from the germline V gene (reference sequence). V lost 3 bases and J 2 bases, leaving 10 bases between the germline ends. This CDR3 is 15 amino acids long. CDR3 sequence (DNA): TGTGCCAGCAGCCACACAGGGAGTACTAATGAAAAACTGTTTTTT. The encoded protein is CASSHTGSTNEKLFF.

V gene TRBV6-6 combines with J gene TRBJ2-7; maybe TRBD2 (6 bases). CDR3 size: 14 residues. Trimming left V 3 bases short and J 0 bases short, with 9 bases between. CDR1 MNHNY and CDR2 SVGAGI come from the germline V gene (reference sequence). CDR3 coding DNA: TGTGCCAGCAGTTATGGCGGGGACTCCTACGAGCAGTACTTC. Translation: CASSYGGDSYEQYF.

V is TRBV6-5 and J is TRBJ2-3; D uncertain. The CDR3 consists of 14 residues. The germline CDR1 and CDR2 sequences are MNHEY and SVGAGI. Deletions cut 8 bases from V and 5 bases from J, with 17 bases between. The CDR3 loop is CASSLTGRGDTQYF. The CDR3 DNA is TGTGCCAGCTCCCTTACGGGTCGAGGAGATACGCAGTATTTT.

A few counts support this clone. The chain links TRBV18 to TRBJ2-7, with D perhaps matching TRBD1 or TRBD2 (5 bases each). From germline, CDR1 is KGHSH and CDR2 LQKENI. The CDR3 has 13 amino acids. V lost 4 bases and J lost 3, with 10 bases in between. The CDR3 here is CASSLGTGYEQYF. The CDR3 coding sequence is TGTGCCAGCTCACTAGGGACGGGCTACGAGCAGTACTTC.

This clone has just one count. This chain connects TRBV14 to TRBJ1-1; 11 nucleotides line up with TRBD1. V shed 3 bases, J shed 0 bases, and the junction held 3 bases outside the gene matches. CDR3 size: 16 residues. CDR1 is SGHDN, CDR2 FVKESK, per germline. The DNA of the CDR3 is TGTGCCAGCAGCCAGTCGGGACAGGGGGTGAACACTGAAGCTTTCTTT. It codes for CASSQSGQGVNTEAFF.

The chain uses TRBV9 and TRBJ1-3, with D possibly being TRBD1 (6 bases). The germline gives CDR1 SGDLS, CDR2 YYNGEE. With 4 bases removed from V and 1 base from J, the gap between germline ends came to 12 bases. This CDR3 is 15 amino acids long. The CDR3, as DNA: TGTGCCAGCAGCCCACCGGACAGTTCTGGAAACACCATATATTTT. Translation: CASSPPDSSGNTIYF.

In its sample, this clone was seen once. The genes are TRBV24-1 and TRBJ2-1; D is ambiguous. V lost 1 base to trimming and J lost 5 bases, with 5 bases between them. Germline CDR1 reads KGHDR; CDR2 reads SFDVKD. The CDR3 covers 13 residues. CDR3 sequence (DNA): TGTGCCACCAGTGATTTTGGCGACAATGAGCAGTTCTTC. Translated: CATSDFGDNEQFF.

This clone was recorded once. The V call is TRBV6-1, the J call TRBJ1-2; the match to TRBD1 covers 11 bases. The CDR3 spans 13 residues. V shed 3 bases, J shed 8 bases, and the junction held 2 bases outside the gene matches. Germline V CDR1 and CDR2: MNHNS, SASEGT. CDR3 coding DNA: TGTGCCAGCAGTGAGGACAGGGGGCAAGGCTACACCTTC. This codes for CASSEDRGQGYTF.